The 5 T cell receptor beta chains in this list originate from one sample, sequenced in a study of shared clonotypes between healthy human individuals. The naive CD8 subset, CD45RO-negative cells positively selected for CCR7, excluded terminally differentiated effector memory CD45RA+ cells. Data came from immunoSEQ multiplex PCR; TCRdb stores just in-frame clones and leaves some out. The sample lists a few million clones, around 93% occurring once. Specimen: naive CD8+ T cells from PBMCs. The receptors here all came from a man aged 18 to 29 in good health. Some clones in this sample may be carry-over from other donors' samples.

The V gene is TRBV6-1, the J gene TRBJ2-5, with D possibly being TRBD2 (5 bases). The CDR3 covers 16 residues. The V gene's germline CDR1 is MNHNS and CDR2 SASEGT. Trimming removed 1 base at V and 5 bases at J, with 17 bases between. The CDR3 here is CASSEDPGNILETQYF. The CDR3 DNA follows: TGTGCCAGCAGTGAAGATCCGGGAAATATACTGGAGACCCAGTACTTC.

The gene calls are TRBV19 and TRBJ2-5, with D possibly matching TRBD1 (5 bases). Trimming shortened V by 1 base and J by 10 bases, and 28 bases separated the two germline ends. The CDR3 runs 18 residues. Germline V CDR1 and CDR2: LNHDA, SQIVND (reference sequence). Written as DNA, the CDR3 is TGTGCCAGTAGTATAGGGTATGAGACAGTGGGCCGGCCAGGCGGCCAGTACTTC. Amino acid sequence: CASSIGYETVGRPGGQYF.

The V call is TRBV4-1, the J call TRBJ2-1; TRBD2 agrees at 9 bases. After removal of 1 base from V and 10 bases from J, the junction contained 5 bases not matched to a gene. CDR3 length equals 14 residues. Germline V gene data show CDR1 as MGHRA and CDR2 as YSYEKL. Here the CDR3 reads CASSQGGLAGEQFF. CDR3 in DNA: TGCGCCAGCAGCCAAGGGGGACTAGCAGGCGAGCAGTTCTTC.

The chain joins TRBV5-1 to TRBJ2-7; TRBD2 might be the D (5 bases). V was clipped by 1 base and J by 2 bases, with 7 bases between them. The CDR3 runs to 13 residues. Germline V gives CDR1 SGHRS, CDR2 YFSETQ. CDR3 sequence (DNA): TGCGCCAGCAGCTTGTGGAGGACCTACGAGCAGTACTTC. Its protein product is CASSLWRTYEQYF.

The chain combines TRBV9 with TRBJ2-3, with 9 bases that match TRBD2. Losses at the gene ends were 2 bases for V and 6 bases for J; bases not matched to a gene: 7. Germline CDR1 SGDLS, CDR2 YYNGEE. The CDR3 extends over 15 amino acids. The CDR3, as DNA: TGTGCCAGCAGCGTTCGCGGGAGGGCCATTGATACGCAGTATTTT. Amino acids: CASSVRGRAIDTQYF.